The next 11 T cell receptor beta chains were all read from a single sample in a study of CD4 T cells in relation to SARS-CoV-2 and coronaviruses. Before the COVID-19 pandemic, during about 2011-2019, CD4+ T cells were taken from unexposed donors. The cells were cultured for 10 days before CD4+ T cells were isolated. This table comes from immunoSEQ multiplex PCR, and its TCRdb copy is limited to in-frame clones, with some not included. The sample lists roughly 20,000 clones, roughly 66% seen once, with approximately 10% in the top ten. Their specific antigens are unknown. The source material was CD4+ T cells from PBMCs, cultured in vitro. Receptors originate from a human donor in good health.

This clone has a single count. This chain joins TRBV5-6 and TRBJ2-3; no reliable D call. Germline V gene lookup returns CDR1 SGHDT and CDR2 YYEEEE. Trimming took off 4 bases at V and 6 bases at J, with 21 bases between the two ends. The CDR3 runs 16 residues. CDR3 coding DNA: TGTGCCAGCAGCCCGTTGGAAGTCTCTCTCGTGGATACGCAGTATTTT. Amino acids: CASSPLEVSLVDTQYF.

J is TRBJ1-1 and V is TRBV2; 7 nucleotides agree with TRBD1. The CDR3 runs to 15 residues. CDR1 is SNHLY, CDR2 FYNNEI, per germline. The V segment lost 7 bases and the J segment 5 bases; nucleotides outside the gene matches: 13. The CDR3, as DNA: TGTGCCAGCACGATCGGACAGGTGGGTCTTACTGAAGCTTTCTTT. This codes for CASTIGQVGLTEAFF.

V gene TRBV5-6 combines with J gene TRBJ1-1; D is unclear. The V end lost 0 bases, the J end lost 5 bases, and 8 bases lay between the germline ends. Germline CDR1 and CDR2: SGHDT and YYEEEE. CDR3 length equals 13 residues. CDR3 amino acids: CASSLARVTEAFF. In nucleotides, the CDR3 is TGTGCCAGCAGCTTGGCGAGGGTAACTGAAGCTTTCTTT.

This rearrangement joins TRBV5-1 to TRBJ2-1; tentatively, D is TRBD2 (6 bases). Between the trimmed V and J ends, which lost 0 bases and 10 bases, there was a span of 20 bases. CDR1 is SGHRS, CDR2 YFSETQ, per germline. The CDR3 has 16 amino acids. CDR3 in DNA: TGCGCCAGCAGCTTGGGTTTGGCGGGGTTGAGCGGAGAGCAGTTCTTC. Protein: CASSLGLAGLSGEQFF.

The rearrangement uses TRBV5-1 and TRBJ2-3; D is perhaps TRBD1 or TRBD2 (6 bases each). The CDR3 runs to 16 residues. CDR1 and CDR2 from the germline V gene are SGHRS and YFSETQ. V gave up 4 bases and J gave up 3 bases, with 18 bases separating them. The CDR3 DNA is TGCGCCAGCAGCCCCGAAGGCAGGGGAGGAACAGATACGCAGTATTTT. Residues: CASSPEGRGGTDTQYF.

The chain links TRBV5-1 to TRBJ1-3; 9 nucleotides agree with TRBD1. The CDR3 contains 16 residues. Germline lookup yields CDR1 SGHRS and CDR2 YFSETQ. V dropped 3 bases and J dropped 6; count of bases not matched to a gene: 10. The CDR3 reads CASSSIYGTGQNTIYF. The CDR3 nucleotides are TGCGCCAGCAGCTCCATTTACGGGACAGGGCAAAACACCATATATTTT.

The chain joins TRBV2 to TRBJ2-7, with D uncertain. The V gene's germline CDR1 is SNHLY and CDR2 FYNNEI. Trimming took off 6 bases at V and 0 bases at J, with 9 bases between the two ends. The CDR3 loop spans 13 amino acids. DNA for the CDR3: TGTGCCAGCAGCGTTGTGACCTCCTACGAGCAGTACTTC. Translated: CASSVVTSYEQYF.

The chain carries TRBV4-3 and TRBJ1-1; D is unresolved. Trimming stripped 4 bases from V and 1 base from J, with 10 bases between. The germline V gene has CDR1 LGHNA and CDR2 YSLEER. This CDR3 contains 14 residues. CDR3 bases: TGCGCCAGCAGCCCAAGGTGGAGGAACACTGAAGCTTTCTTT. As protein: CASSPRWRNTEAFF.

This clone turned up a few times. This chain uses TRBV19 with TRBJ2-2, with TRBD2 identical over 8 bases. The trim removed 3 bases at V and 6 bases at J, leaving 6 bases unmatched. The CDR3 sequence is 15 residues long. The germline V gene encodes CDR1 LNHDA and CDR2 SQIVND (reference sequence). Here the CDR3 DNA reads TGTGCCAGTAGTATCCCCGGGAGGGCCGCCGGGGAGCTGTTTTTT. The encoded protein is CASSIPGRAAGELFF.

The chain combines TRBV5-5 with TRBJ1-3; no reliable D call. The CDR3 is 12 amino acids. V lost 2 bases and J 4 bases, leaving 4 bases between the germline ends. CDR1 is SGHKS and CDR2 is YYEKEE in the germline V gene (reference sequence). The DNA for the CDR3 is TGTGCCAGCAGCTTTGACGGAAACACCATATATTTT. Translation: CASSFDGNTIYF.

The genes are TRBV3-1 (or the pseudogene TRBV3-2) and TRBJ2-3; 7 nucleotides match TRBD2. Germline V gene lookup returns CDR1 LGHDT and CDR2 YNNKEL (reference sequence). V was pared by 4 bases and J by 3 bases, with 13 bases of the junction left unmatched. This CDR3 spans 17 amino acids. CDR3 amino acids: CASSPDRERGGTDTQYF. CDR3 nucleotides: TGTGCCAGCAGCCCTGATCGGGAGCGGGGTGGGACAGATACGCAGTATTTT.